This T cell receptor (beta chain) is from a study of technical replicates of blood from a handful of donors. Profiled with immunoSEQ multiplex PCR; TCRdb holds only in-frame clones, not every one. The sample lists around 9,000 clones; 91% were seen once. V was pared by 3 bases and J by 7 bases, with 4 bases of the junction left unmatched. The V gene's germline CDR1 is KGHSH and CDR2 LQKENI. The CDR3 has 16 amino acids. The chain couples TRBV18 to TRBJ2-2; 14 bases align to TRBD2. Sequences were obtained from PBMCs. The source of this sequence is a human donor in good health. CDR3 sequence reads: CASSPGLAGDGGELFF. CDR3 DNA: TGTGCCAGCTCACCGGGACTAGCGGGAGACGGCGGGGAGCTGTTTTTT.